The 30 T cell receptor beta chains listed next were all sequenced from one sample in a study of siplizumab effects on memory and regulatory T cells. TCRdb keeps only in-frame clones here, not all; method: immunoSEQ multiplex PCR. Seen here are 90,000 to 120,000 clones, 75% to 95% observed once, and the top ten hold 2.5% to 3%. The sequenced material came from CD4+ T cells sorted from blood. The receptors come from a human donor in good health. Some clones in this sample may be carry-over from other donors' samples.

This clone is a singleton in its sample. The chain links TRBV20-1 to TRBJ2-7, with D tentatively TRBD2 (6 bases). Germline V CDR1 and CDR2: DFQATT, SNEGSKA (reference sequence). V dropped 3 bases and J dropped 3 bases, with 6 bases sitting between them. This CDR3 has 11 amino acids. The CDR3 DNA reads as TGCAGTGCTAGCGGGAGCTACGAGCAGTACTTC. Amino acids: CSASGSYEQYF.

The chain is built from TRBV7-9 and TRBJ2-4; the match to TRBD1 covers 7 bases. J was trimmed by 7 bases and V by 1 base; bases with no gene match: 4. This CDR3 region has 14 residues. Germline V gives CDR1 SEHNR, CDR2 FQNEAQ (reference sequence). CDR3 sequence: CASSLDRGSNIQYF. Here the CDR3 DNA reads TGTGCCAGCAGCTTAGACAGGGGTAGTAACATTCAGTACTTC.

V usage is TRBV7-9 and J usage is TRBJ2-2; D is uncertain. Germline V gene data show CDR1 as SEHNR and CDR2 as FQNEAQ (reference sequence). Trimming cost V 2 bases and J 4 bases, with 2 bases left between them. The CDR3 covers 12 residues. The chain's CDR3 is CASSLSTGELFF. The CDR3 DNA follows: TGTGCCAGCAGCTTAAGCACCGGGGAGCTGTTTTTT.

The rearrangement uses TRBV5-1 and TRBJ2-1; 9 bases are a match to TRBD1. Germline CDR1 reads SGHRS; CDR2 reads YFSETQ. The J segment lost 8 bases and the V segment lost 1 base, leaving 7 bases of the junction unmatched. The CDR3 spans 15 residues. The CDR3 sequence is CASSLYGTGLDEQFF. CDR3 DNA: TGCGCCAGCAGCTTGTATGGGACAGGGTTAGATGAGCAGTTCTTC.

The chain carries TRBV5-4 and TRBJ2-1, with D perhaps TRBD2 (5 bases). Trimming pared 7 bases from V and 3 bases from J, leaving 8 bases between. Germline V lookup: CDR1 SGHNT, CDR2 YYREEE (reference sequence). The CDR3 is 12 amino acids. The CDR3 is CASQGGYNEQFF. In DNA form, the CDR3 reads TGTGCCAGCCAAGGAGGCTACAATGAGCAGTTCTTC.

V usage is TRBV19 and J usage is TRBJ2-1; TRBD1 agrees at 8 bases. The germline CDR1 and CDR2 sequences are LNHDA and SQIVND (reference sequence). This CDR3 is built from 14 residues. V trimming: 7 bases; J trimming: 12 bases; junction bases outside the gene matches: 14. The CDR3 sequence: CASNSAKTGVGQFF. DNA for the CDR3: TGTGCCAGTAATTCCGCAAAGACAGGGGTTGGGCAGTTCTTC.

This chain joins TRBV29-1 and TRBJ1-1; no definite D call. The CDR3 has 11 amino acids. Per germline, CDR1 SQVTM and CDR2 ANQGSEA. The ends were cut back, 4 bases at V and 8 bases at J, with 11 bases in the middle. The CDR3 is CSVVFQEEAFF. The CDR3 nucleotides read TGCAGCGTTGTCTTCCAGGAGGAAGCTTTCTTT.

This chain joins TRBV10-2 and TRBJ1-1; 7 bases map to TRBD1. The J segment lost 0 bases and the V segment lost 8 bases, leaving 6 bases of the junction unmatched. The CDR3 totals 14 residues. The V gene's germline CDR1 is WSHSY and CDR2 SAAADI. CDR3 residues: CASLGQLMNTEAFF. The CDR3 DNA reads as TGCGCCAGCCTGGGACAGCTTATGAACACTGAAGCTTTCTTT.

The chain couples TRBV4-1 to TRBJ2-5, with D possibly matching TRBD1 (6 bases). The germline CDR1 and CDR2 sequences are MGHRA and YSYEKL. V was cut by 0 bases and J by 2 bases, with 13 bases left in between. The CDR3 has 16 residues. CDR3 amino acids: CASSQDKRTVQETQYF. The CDR3 DNA reads as TGCGCCAGCAGCCAAGATAAAAGGACAGTACAAGAGACCCAGTACTTC.

The chain uses TRBV10-1 and TRBJ2-7, with TRBD2 as a possible D gene (6 bases). V lost 3 bases and J lost 2, with 11 bases in between. The CDR3 runs 14 residues. Germline V gene lookup returns CDR1 WNHNN and CDR2 SYGVQD (reference sequence). For the CDR3, the DNA is TGCGCCAGCAGTGAAGGCAGCGGGCCCTACGAGCAGTACTTC. It yields the protein CASSEGSGPYEQYF.

The V and J genes are TRBV7-2 and TRBJ2-2; tentatively, D is TRBD2 (5 bases). The V gene lost 1 base and the J gene lost 4 bases, with 13 bases spanning the gap. The CDR3 is 16 amino acids. Germline CDR1 reads SGHTA; CDR2 reads FQGNSA. CDR3 loop: CASSLGASRITGELFF. CDR3 sequence (DNA): TGTGCCAGCAGCTTAGGGGCTAGCAGAATCACCGGGGAGCTGTTTTTT.

The CDR3 sequence is CASSTASSNQPQHF. The DNA for the CDR3 is TGTGCCAGTAGCACCGCGAGTAGCAATCAGCCCCAGCATTTT. The chain couples TRBV19 to TRBJ1-5, with unresolved D. The CDR3 totals 14 residues. V lost 6 bases, J lost 0 bases, and 9 bases lay in between. Per the germline V gene, CDR1 is LNHDA and CDR2 is SQIVND (reference sequence). The full variable domain, its missing parts supplied by reference TRBV19 and TRBJ1-5, is DGGITQSPKYLFRKEGQNVTLSCEQNLNHDAMYWYRQDPGQGLRLIYYSQIVNDFQKGDIAEGYSVSREKKESFPLTVTSAQKNPTAFYLCASSTASSNQPQHFGDGTRLSIL.

This clone occurred once. The chain carries TRBV27 and TRBJ2-1, with D uncertain. V was pared by 2 bases and J by 2 bases, with 13 bases between. Germline V gene data show CDR1 as MNHEY and CDR2 as SMNVEV (reference sequence). The CDR3 is 16 residues long. The CDR3, as DNA: TGTGCCAGCAGTTTAGGGCGGCCGATTACCTACAATGAGCAGTTCTTC. Its translation: CASSLGRPITYNEQFF.

The genes are TRBV28 and TRBJ2-2; 8 bases are shared with TRBD2. Germline V CDR1 and CDR2: MDHEN, SYDVKM. The CDR3 spans 15 residues. After removal of 3 bases from V and 5 bases from J, the junction contained 5 bases not matched to a gene. CDR3 in amino acids: CASSFRAGGTGELFF. CDR3 nucleotides: TGTGCCAGCAGTTTTCGGGCGGGAGGAACCGGGGAGCTGTTTTTT.

The J gene is TRBJ2-1, the V gene TRBV7-2; D gene ambiguous. Trimming pared 2 bases from V and 13 bases from J, leaving 15 bases between. This CDR3 is built from 13 residues. Germline-derived CDR1 and CDR2 are SGHTA and FQGNSA. The CDR3: CASSLNSLQNQFF. The CDR3 nucleotides are TGTGCCAGCAGCTTAAACTCTCTCCAGAACCAGTTCTTC.

V usage is TRBV19 and J usage is TRBJ2-3, with a weak D call TRBD1 (5 bases). V lost 9 bases to trimming and J lost 2 bases, with 18 bases between them. There are 15 residues in the CDR3. In germline, CDR1 is LNHDA, CDR2 SQIVND (reference sequence). For the CDR3, the DNA is TGTGCCAGCGCACCGCGACAGCTGATCACAGATACGCAGTATTTT. Encoded protein: CASAPRQLITDTQYF.

There are a few counts of this clone. V and J are TRBV9 and TRBJ1-1; the D gene is possibly TRBD1 (6 bases). Trimming left V 0 bases short and J 0 bases short, with 15 bases between. The germline CDR1 and CDR2 sequences are SGDLS and YYNGEE. The CDR3 has 17 residues. The CDR3 region is CASSVVSGTLMNTEAFF. As DNA, the CDR3 is TGTGCCAGCAGCGTAGTTTCCGGGACACTTATGAACACTGAAGCTTTCTTT.

This chain links TRBV12-5 with TRBJ1-1; D is unclear. V lost 1 base and J lost 5, with 8 bases in between. CDR3 length equals 13 residues. CDR1 is LGHNT, CDR2 FRNRAP, per germline. The CDR3 loop reads CASGLEVGTEAFF. CDR3 in DNA: TGTGCTAGTGGTTTGGAGGTTGGAACTGAAGCTTTCTTT.

On this clone itself: The sample contains more than one DNA sequence encoding this CDR3. The rearrangement joins TRBV7-2 to TRBJ2-7; D might be TRBD1 or TRBD2, each matching 5 bases. The CDR3 contains 14 residues. Trimming removed 3 bases from V and 4 bases from J, with 13 bases in between. Germline V lookup: CDR1 SGHTA, CDR2 FQGNSA. The DNA of the CDR3 is TGTGCCAGCAGCTTGGGACGGACCGGGTACGAGCAGTACTTC. This gives the protein CASSLGRTGYEQYF.

The J gene is TRBJ2-2, the V gene TRBV21-1. TRBV21-1 is recorded as a pseudogene. This CDR3 is 15 amino acids long. The CDR3 nucleotides read TGTGCCAGCAGCAAGCATACCCGACCCACCGGGGAGCTGTTTTTT. Translated, it gives CASSKHTRPTGELFF.

The chain uses TRBV28 and TRBJ1-1; D unclear. CDR3 length: 12 residues. The germline V and J ends were trimmed by 6 bases and 1 base, with 6 bases remaining between them. Germline CDR1 reads MDHEN; CDR2 reads SYDVKM. The CDR3 DNA sequence: TGTGCCAGCAGCCTGTCGAACACTGAAGCTTTCTTT. Translation gives CASSLSNTEAFF.

The rearrangement uses TRBV2 and TRBJ2-3; 8 bases line up with TRBD2. The CDR3 runs 14 residues. Per the germline V gene, CDR1 is SNHLY and CDR2 is FYNNEI. The V gene end was trimmed by 5 bases and the J gene end by 5 bases; junction bases not matched to a gene: 6. The DNA for the CDR3 is TGTGCCAGCAGTCTCGGGAGGGGTATAGATACGCAGTATTTT. This sequence encodes CASSLGRGIDTQYF.

The J gene is TRBJ1-1, the V gene TRBV2; D is possibly TRBD1 (6 bases). Germline V CDR1 and CDR2: SNHLY, FYNNEI. V lost 7 bases to trimming and J lost 7 bases, with 16 bases between them. This CDR3 contains 13 residues. Here the CDR3 reads CASTEPGASEAFF. Written as DNA, the CDR3 is TGTGCCAGCACCGAACCGGGGGCAAGTGAAGCTTTCTTT. Combining the CDR3 with reference TRBV2 and TRBJ1-1 gives the whole variable domain EPEVTQTPSHQVTQMGQEVILRCVPISNHLYFYWYRQILGQKVEFLVSFYNNEISEKSEIFDDQFSVERPDGSNFTLKIRSTKLEDSAMYFCASTEPGASEAFFGQGTRLTVV.

The CDR3 here is CASSVSSGSYNEQFF. As DNA, the CDR3 is TGTGCCAGTAGCGTCTCTAGCGGGAGCTACAATGAGCAGTTCTTC. The chain links TRBV19 to TRBJ2-1; the match to TRBD2 covers 10 bases. The V segment lost 6 bases and the J segment 3 bases; nucleotides outside the gene matches: 5. The CDR3 has 15 amino acids. Germline lookup yields CDR1 LNHDA and CDR2 SQIVND (reference sequence). Complete variable domain (other parts from reference TRBV19 and TRBJ2-1): DGGITQSPKYLFRKEGQNVTLSCEQNLNHDAMYWYRQDPGQGLRLIYYSQIVNDFQKGDIAEGYSVSREKKESFPLTVTSAQKNPTAFYLCASSVSSGSYNEQFFGPGTRLTVL.

This clone was counted a few times. This chain connects TRBV2 to TRBJ2-7, with 8 nucleotides matching TRBD2. The junction had 2 bases not matched to a gene; V was cut back by 10 bases and J by 0 bases. Germline V gene data show CDR1 as SNHLY and CDR2 as FYNNEI. The CDR3 loop spans 12 amino acids. The CDR3 DNA reads TGTGCCACGGGGGGGTTCTCCTACGAGCAGTACTTC. Translated, it gives CATGGFSYEQYF.

The V call is TRBV5-1, the J call TRBJ1-1; D ambiguous. In germline, CDR1 is SGHRS, CDR2 YFSETQ. This CDR3 region has 15 residues. V was clipped by 1 base and J by 4 bases, with 14 bases between them. The CDR3 DNA reads TGCGCCAGCAGCTTGCCGCCGGGATCAGGCACTGAAGCTTTCTTT. Translating gives CASSLPPGSGTEAFF.

The chain employs TRBV6-7 and TRBJ1-4, with TRBD1 matching over 10 bases. TRBV6-7 has ORF status, its function being uncertain. The CDR3 is 12 residues long. After removal of 11 bases from V and 8 bases from J, the junction contained 5 bases not matched to a gene. CDR3 DNA sequence: TGTGCCTACGACAGGGGGCGGGAAAAACTGTTTTTT. Its protein is CAYDRGREKLFF.

The J gene is TRBJ2-5, the V gene TRBV5-8, with TRBD2 as a possible D gene (5 bases). Trimming removed 4 bases at V and 4 bases at J, with 20 bases between. This CDR3 has 16 amino acids. The germline V gene has CDR1 SGHTS and CDR2 YDEGEE. CDR3 sequence reads: CASSHSWGASLETQYF. The DNA for the CDR3 is TGTGCCAGCAGCCACTCTTGGGGAGCTAGTCTAGAGACCCAGTACTTC.

V usage is TRBV11-2 and J usage is TRBJ2-5; D is unresolved. In germline, CDR1 is SGHAT, CDR2 FQNNGV. The CDR3 spans 11 residues. Between the trimmed V and J ends, which lost 4 bases and 5 bases, there was a span of 5 bases. CDR3: CASSSRETQYF. The CDR3 DNA sequence: TGTGCCAGCAGCTCTAGGGAGACCCAGTACTTC.

This chain connects TRBV29-1 to TRBJ1-1; TRBD1 might be the D (6 bases). With 6 bases removed from V and 2 bases from J, the gap between germline ends came to 13 bases. The CDR3 is 13 amino acids. CDR1 and CDR2 from the germline V gene are SQVTM and ANQGSEA. The CDR3 sequence is CSVTDRSNTEAFF. In DNA form, the CDR3 reads TGCAGCGTGACGGACAGATCCAACACTGAAGCTTTCTTT.